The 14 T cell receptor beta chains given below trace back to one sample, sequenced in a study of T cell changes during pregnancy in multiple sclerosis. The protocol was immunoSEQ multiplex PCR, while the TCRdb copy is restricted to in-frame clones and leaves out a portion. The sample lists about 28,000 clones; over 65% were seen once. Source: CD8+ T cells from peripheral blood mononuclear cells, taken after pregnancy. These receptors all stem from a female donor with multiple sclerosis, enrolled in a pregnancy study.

The CDR3 spells CASTLRGQTGGKSNTGELFF. CDR3 sequence (DNA): TGTGCCAGCACCCTAAGAGGGCAGACAGGGGGCAAGAGTAACACCGGGGAGCTGTTTTTT. The V gene is TRBV2, the J gene TRBJ2-2, with TRBD1 matching 10 bases. The CDR3 runs to 20 residues. J was trimmed by 2 bases and V by 7 bases; bases with no gene match: 19. Germline V lookup: CDR1 SNHLY, CDR2 FYNNEI.

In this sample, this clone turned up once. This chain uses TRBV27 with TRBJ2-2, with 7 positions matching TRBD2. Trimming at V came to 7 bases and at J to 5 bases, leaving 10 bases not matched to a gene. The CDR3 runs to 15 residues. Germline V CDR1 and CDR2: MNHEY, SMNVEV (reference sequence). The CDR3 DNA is TGTGCCAGCACACTAGACGCGGGGGAAACCGGGGAGCTGTTTTTT. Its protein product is CASTLDAGETGELFF.

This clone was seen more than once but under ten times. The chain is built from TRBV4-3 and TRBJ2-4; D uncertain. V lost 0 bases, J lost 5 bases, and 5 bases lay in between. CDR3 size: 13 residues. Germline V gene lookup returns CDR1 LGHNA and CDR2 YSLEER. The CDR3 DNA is TGCGCCAGCAGCCAAGATTTAGAAAACATTCAGTACTTC. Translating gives CASSQDLENIQYF.

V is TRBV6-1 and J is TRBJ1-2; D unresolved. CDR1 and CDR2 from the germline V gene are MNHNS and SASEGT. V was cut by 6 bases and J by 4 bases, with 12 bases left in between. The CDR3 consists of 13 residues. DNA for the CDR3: TGTGCCAGCAGCGAGGGTTTAGGCTATGGCTACACCTTC. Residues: CASSEGLGYGYTF.

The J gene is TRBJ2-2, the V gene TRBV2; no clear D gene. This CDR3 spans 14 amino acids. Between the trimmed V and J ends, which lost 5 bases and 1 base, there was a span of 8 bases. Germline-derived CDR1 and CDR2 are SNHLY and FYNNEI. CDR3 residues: CASSTYLNTGELFF. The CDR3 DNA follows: TGTGCCAGCAGTACCTACTTGAACACCGGGGAGCTGTTTTTT.

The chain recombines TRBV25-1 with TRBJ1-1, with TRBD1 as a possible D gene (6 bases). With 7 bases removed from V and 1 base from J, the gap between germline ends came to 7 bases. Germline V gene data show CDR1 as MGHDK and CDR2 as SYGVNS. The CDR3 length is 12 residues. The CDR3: CASTTGNTEAFF. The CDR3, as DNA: TGTGCCAGCACGACAGGGAACACTGAAGCTTTCTTT.

The CDR3 bases are TGCAGCGTCGAACCCGGGACAGGGAACTACGAGCAGTACTTC. Amino acids: CSVEPGTGNYEQYF. The V gene is TRBV29-1, the J gene TRBJ2-7, with 9 bases fitting TRBD1. In germline, CDR1 is SQVTM, CDR2 ANQGSEA. This CDR3 region has 14 residues. The junction had 9 bases not matched to a gene; V was cut back by 6 bases and J by 3 bases.

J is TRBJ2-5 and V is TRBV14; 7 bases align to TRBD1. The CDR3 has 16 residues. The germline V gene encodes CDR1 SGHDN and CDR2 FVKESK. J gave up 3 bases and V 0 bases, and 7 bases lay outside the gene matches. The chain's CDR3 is CASSQETGWIEETQYF. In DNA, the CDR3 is TGTGCCAGCAGCCAAGAGACAGGGTGGATCGAAGAGACCCAGTACTTC.

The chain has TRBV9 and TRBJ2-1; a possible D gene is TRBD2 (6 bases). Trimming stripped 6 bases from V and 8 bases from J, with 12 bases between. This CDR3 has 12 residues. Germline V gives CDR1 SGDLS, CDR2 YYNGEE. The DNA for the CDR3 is TGTGCCAGCAAGGGAGGATCGGATGAGCAGTTCTTC. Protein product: CASKGGSDEQFF.

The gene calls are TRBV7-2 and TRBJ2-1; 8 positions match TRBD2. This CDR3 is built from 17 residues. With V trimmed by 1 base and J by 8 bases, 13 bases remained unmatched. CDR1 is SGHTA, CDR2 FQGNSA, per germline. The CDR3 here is CASSLGLPLRGGHEQFF. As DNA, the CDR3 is TGTGCCAGCAGCTTAGGCTTACCTCTCCGGGGGGGCCATGAGCAGTTCTTC.

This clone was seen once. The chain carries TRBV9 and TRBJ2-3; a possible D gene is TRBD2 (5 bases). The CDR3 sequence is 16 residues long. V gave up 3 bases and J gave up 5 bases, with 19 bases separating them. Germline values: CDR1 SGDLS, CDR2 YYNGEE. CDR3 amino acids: CASSAVLGSRGDTQYF. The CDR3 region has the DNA TGTGCCAGCAGCGCCGTGTTGGGATCTCGGGGAGATACGCAGTATTTT. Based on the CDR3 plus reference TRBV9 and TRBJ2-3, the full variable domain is DSGVTQTPKHLITATGQRVTLRCSPRSGDLSVYWYQQSLDQGLQFLIQYYNGEERAKGNILERFSAQQFPDLHSELNLSSLELGDSALYFCASSAVLGSRGDTQYFGPGTRLTVL.

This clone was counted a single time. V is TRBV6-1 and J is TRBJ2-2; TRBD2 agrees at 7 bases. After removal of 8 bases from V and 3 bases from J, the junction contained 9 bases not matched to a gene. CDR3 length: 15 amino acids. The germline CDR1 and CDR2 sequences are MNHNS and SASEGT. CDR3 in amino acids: CASPRGGSDTGELFF. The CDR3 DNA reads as TGTGCCAGCCCAAGGGGAGGGTCGGACACCGGGGAGCTGTTTTTT.

The CDR3 sequence: CASSYSTGLPYGYTF. In nucleotides, the CDR3 is TGTGCCAGCAGTTACTCGACAGGCCTCCCCTATGGCTACACCTTC. The genes are TRBV6-5 and TRBJ1-2; D is possibly TRBD1 (6 bases). This CDR3 has 15 amino acids. Germline assignment: CDR1 MNHEY and CDR2 SVGAGI. Trimming pared 0 bases from V and 4 bases from J, leaving 12 bases between.

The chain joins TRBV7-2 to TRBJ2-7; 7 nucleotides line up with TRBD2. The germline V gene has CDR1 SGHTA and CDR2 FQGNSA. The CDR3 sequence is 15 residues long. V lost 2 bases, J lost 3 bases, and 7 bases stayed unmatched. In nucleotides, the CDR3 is TGTGCCAGCAGCTTAATTGGTGGCGGGAGCTACGAGCAGTACTTC. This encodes CASSLIGGGSYEQYF.